The next 4 T cell receptor beta chains were all read from a single sample in a study of shared clonotypes between healthy human individuals. Method: immunoSEQ multiplex PCR; TCRdb's copy keeps in-frame clones and lacks some. The repertoire holds hundreds of thousands of clones, with 70% to 80% as singletons. What was sequenced was PBMCs. These receptors all come from a woman aged 40 to 50 in good health. Some clones in this sample may be carry-over from other donors' samples.

On this clone: Just one base apart from a much larger clone, this may be a read error. As the CDR3 is not closed by the conserved phenylalanine or tryptophan, this likely results from a read error. The CDR3 spells CAWSVKTGPYGYTL. The CDR3 bases are TGTGCCTGGAGTGTCAAGACAGGGCCTTATGGCTACACCCTC. V gene TRBV30 combines with J gene TRBJ1-2; 7 positions match TRBD1. The germline CDR1 and CDR2 sequences are GTSNPN and SVGIG (reference sequence). Trimming at V came to 0 bases and at J to 5 bases, leaving 6 bases not matched to a gene. The CDR3 loop spans 14 amino acids.

The chain has TRBV6-5 and TRBJ2-7, with 10 bases lining up with TRBD1. Unmatched junction bases numbered 12, after V lost 4 bases and J lost 6 bases. Germline CDR1 MNHEY, CDR2 SVGAGI. There are 16 residues in the CDR3. Here the CDR3 reads CASSSVRGTGASEQYF. The CDR3 bases are TGTGCCAGCAGTTCTGTCCGCGGGACAGGGGCATCCGAGCAGTACTTC.

A word on this clone: Being one base from a much bigger clone, this may be a read error. This chain links TRBV25-1 with TRBJ2-7; D unresolved. The CDR3 sequence is 11 residues long. Germline lookup yields CDR1 MGHDK and CDR2 SYGVNS. Trimming cost V 3 bases and J 2 bases, with 2 bases left between them. CDR3 nucleotides: TGTGCCAGCAGTGACGCCTACGAGCAGTACTTC. Amino acid sequence: CASSDAYEQYF.

The rearrangement links TRBV2 to TRBJ2-3, with TRBD1 matching over 9 bases. Germline V lookup: CDR1 SNHLY, CDR2 FYNNEI. The CDR3 has 16 amino acids. J gave up 4 bases and V 10 bases, and 15 bases lay outside the gene matches. The CDR3 region is CATTLPGQGTADTQYF. The CDR3 coding sequence is TGTGCCACTACGCTCCCGGGACAGGGTACCGCAGATACGCAGTATTTT.